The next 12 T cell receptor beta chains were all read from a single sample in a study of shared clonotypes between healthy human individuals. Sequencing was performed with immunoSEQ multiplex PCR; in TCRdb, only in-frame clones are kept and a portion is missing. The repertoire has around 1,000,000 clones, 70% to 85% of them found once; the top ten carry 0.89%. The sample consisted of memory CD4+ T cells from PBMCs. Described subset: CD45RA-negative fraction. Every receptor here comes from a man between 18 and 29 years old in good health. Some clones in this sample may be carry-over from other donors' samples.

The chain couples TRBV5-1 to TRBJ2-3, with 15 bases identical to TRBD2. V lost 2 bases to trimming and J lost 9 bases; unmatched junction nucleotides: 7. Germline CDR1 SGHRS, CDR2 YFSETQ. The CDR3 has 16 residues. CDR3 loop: CASSFLAGLAGGTQYF. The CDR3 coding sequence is TGCGCCAGCAGCTTTCTCGCGGGACTAGCGGGAGGCACGCAGTATTTT.

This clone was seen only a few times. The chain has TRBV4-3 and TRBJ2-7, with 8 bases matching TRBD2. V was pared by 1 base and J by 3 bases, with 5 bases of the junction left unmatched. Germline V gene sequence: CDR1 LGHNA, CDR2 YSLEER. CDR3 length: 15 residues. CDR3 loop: CASSQVAGPLYEQYF. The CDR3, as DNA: TGCGCCAGCAGCCAAGTAGCGGGACCCCTCTACGAGCAGTACTTC.

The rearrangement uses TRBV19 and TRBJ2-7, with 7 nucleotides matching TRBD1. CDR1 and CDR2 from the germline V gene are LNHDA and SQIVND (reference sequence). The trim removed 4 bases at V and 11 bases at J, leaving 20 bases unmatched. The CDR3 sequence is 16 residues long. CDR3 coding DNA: TGTGCCAGTAGTACCCGACAGGGTACTGGTACGATTTCGAAGTACTTC. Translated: CASSTRQGTGTISKYF.

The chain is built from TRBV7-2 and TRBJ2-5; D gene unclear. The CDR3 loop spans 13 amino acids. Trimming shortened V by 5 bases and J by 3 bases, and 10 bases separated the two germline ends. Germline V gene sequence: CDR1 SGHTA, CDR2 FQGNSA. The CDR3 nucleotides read TGTGCCAGCAGCCCCCGCCTCAAAGAGACCCAGTACTTC. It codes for CASSPRLKETQYF. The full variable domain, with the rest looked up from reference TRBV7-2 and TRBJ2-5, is GAGVSQSPSNKVTEKGKDVELRCDPISGHTALYWYRQSLGQGLEFLIYFQGNSAPDKSGLPSDRFSAERTGGSVSTLTIQRTQQEDSAVYLCASSPRLKETQYFGPGTRLLVL.

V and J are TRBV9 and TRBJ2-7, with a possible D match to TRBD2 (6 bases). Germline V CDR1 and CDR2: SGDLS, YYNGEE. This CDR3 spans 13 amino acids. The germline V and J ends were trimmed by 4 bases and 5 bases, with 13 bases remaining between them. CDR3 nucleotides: TGTGCCAGCAGCCCCTATAGCGGCCACGAGCAGTACTTC. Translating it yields CASSPYSGHEQYF.

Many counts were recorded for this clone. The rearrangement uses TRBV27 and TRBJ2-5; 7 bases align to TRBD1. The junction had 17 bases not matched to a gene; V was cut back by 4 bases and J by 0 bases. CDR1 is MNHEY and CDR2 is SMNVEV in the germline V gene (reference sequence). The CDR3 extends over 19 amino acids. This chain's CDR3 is CASSSIYLRQGSHQETQYF. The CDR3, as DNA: TGTGCCAGCAGTTCCATATACCTCCGACAGGGTAGTCACCAAGAGACCCAGTACTTC.

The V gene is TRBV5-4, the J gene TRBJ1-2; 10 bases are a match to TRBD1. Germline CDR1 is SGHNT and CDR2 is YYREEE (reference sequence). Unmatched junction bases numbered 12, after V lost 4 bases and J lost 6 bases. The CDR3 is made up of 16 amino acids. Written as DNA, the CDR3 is TGTGCCAGCAGCCCTGGGGGGACAGGGGCGAGCCATGGCTACACCTTC. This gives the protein CASSPGGTGASHGYTF.

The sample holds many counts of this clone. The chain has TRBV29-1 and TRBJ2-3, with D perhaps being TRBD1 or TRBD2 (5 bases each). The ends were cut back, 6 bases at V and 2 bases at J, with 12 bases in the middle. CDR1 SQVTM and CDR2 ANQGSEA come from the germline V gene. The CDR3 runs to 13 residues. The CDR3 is CSVQGTYTDTQYF. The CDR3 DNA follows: TGCAGCGTACAAGGGACGTACACAGATACGCAGTATTTT.

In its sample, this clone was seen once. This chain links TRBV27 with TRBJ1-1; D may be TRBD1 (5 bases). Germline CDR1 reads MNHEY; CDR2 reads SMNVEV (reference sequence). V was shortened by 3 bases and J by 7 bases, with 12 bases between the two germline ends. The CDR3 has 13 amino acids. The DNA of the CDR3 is TGTGCCAGCAGTTTGCAGGGCTTGGGTGAAGCTTTCTTT. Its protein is CASSLQGLGEAFF.

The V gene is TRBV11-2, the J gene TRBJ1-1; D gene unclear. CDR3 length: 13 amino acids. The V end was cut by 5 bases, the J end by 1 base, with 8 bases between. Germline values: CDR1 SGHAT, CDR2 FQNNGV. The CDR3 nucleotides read TGTGCCAGCAGCCCGGGCTGGAACACTGAAGCTTTCTTT. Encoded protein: CASSPGWNTEAFF.

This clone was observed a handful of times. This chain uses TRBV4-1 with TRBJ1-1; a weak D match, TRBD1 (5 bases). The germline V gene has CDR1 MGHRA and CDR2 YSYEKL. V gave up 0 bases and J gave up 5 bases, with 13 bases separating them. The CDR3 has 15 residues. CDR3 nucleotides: TGCGCCAGCAGCCAAGAAGGACATGGGACGACTGAAGCTTTCTTT. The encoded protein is CASSQEGHGTTEAFF.

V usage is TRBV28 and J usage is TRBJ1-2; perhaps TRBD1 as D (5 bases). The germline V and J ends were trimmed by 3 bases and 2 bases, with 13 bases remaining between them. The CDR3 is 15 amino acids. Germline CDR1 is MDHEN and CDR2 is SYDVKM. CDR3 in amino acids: CASSLGPRLNYGYTF. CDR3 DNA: TGTGCCAGCAGTTTGGGGCCCCGGCTGAACTATGGCTACACCTTC.